This T cell receptor beta chain was captured in a study of T-cell memory formation after mild COVID-19. Study-level points and caveats: Some responding clones appeared in pre-infection memory, suggesting cross-reactive memory joined. CD4/CD8 balance held among clones contracting day 15 to 85, and later expanders leaned CD4+. Among CD4+ contracting clones, most were CM and EM, and CD8+ ones EMRA.

The CDR3 totals 15 residues. Trimming cost V 0 bases and J 3 bases, with 10 bases left between them. Germline-derived CDR1 and CDR2 are SGHRS and YFSETQ. TCRdb recomputed calls from the 5' RACE reads with MiXCR, one row per CDR3 protein. Of a few hundred thousand distinct CDR3 sequences listed, 20% to 30% are singletons. To note about this clonotype: The antigen is undetermined.

The TCR comes from an adult woman who had mild COVID-19 (a few samples of this study predate the infection). Cell type and time point are not known. The V call is TRBV5-1, the J call TRBJ2-4; D call uncertain. The sequencing input was PBMCs or a T cell subset sorted from them (not recorded which). CDR3 coding DNA: TGCGCCAGCAGCTTGGGCCACCACGACAAAAACATTCAGTACTTC. Its protein product is CASSLGHHDKNIQYF.